These 2 T cell receptor beta chains came from one sample sequenced in a study of tumor-infiltrating lymphocytes in primary liver carcinoma. Unsorted bulk tissue of about 17-32 mg yielded co-extracted RNA and DNA. TCR beta cDNA came from around 500 ng total RNA, primed with a constant-region primer. Libraries of TCR beta came from three nested multiplex PCR rounds with slightly modified ARM-PCR. A C-beta reverse primer and TRBV1-TRBV30 forward primers served in each of the first two PCR rounds, at about 10 cycles apiece. One entry per CDR3 protein results from TCRdb running MiXCR on the multiplex PCR reads. The sample comprises over 75,000 distinct CDR3 sequences, around 68% of which are singletons, and around 25% rests with the top ten. Material for sequencing was tumor-adjacent normal liver tissue. These receptors were obtained from a man aged 40-50 years with primary liver carcinoma and hepatitis B virus infection.

The chain carries TRBV6-4 and TRBJ2-1; TRBD1 might be the D (5 bases). Trimming shortened V by 10 bases and J by 6 bases, and 22 bases separated the two germline ends. The CDR3 consists of 15 residues. CDR1 MRHNA and CDR2 SNTAGT come from the germline V gene. CDR3 sequence (DNA): TGTGCCAACCTCAGCAGGGAACACTATGGCAATGAGCAGTTCTTC. Its protein product is CANLSREHYGNEQFF.

This rearrangement joins TRBV6-1 to TRBJ2-2, with 8 bases matching TRBD1. This CDR3 contains 15 residues. Germline CDR1 MNHNS, CDR2 SASEGT. The CDR3 is CGSSEGQVNTGELFF. The CDR3 DNA sequence: TGTGGCAGTAGTGAGGGACAGGTGAACACCGGGGAGCTGTTTTTT.